The clone carrying this T cell receptor (beta chain) appeared a single time. Its antigen is as yet unknown. Regarding donors, all were healthy bone marrow donors. The data derive from a study of cytomegalovirus exposure and HLA in healthy donors. 13 Jbeta primers and 60 Vbeta primers were used for the PCR. Produced via immunoSEQ multiplex PCR; TCRdb's table is partial and in-frame only. The table shows some 140,000 clones, with roughly three quarters occurring only once. Overall study findings and caveats: When the data were analyzed later, several of the most significant clusters appeared to be linked to common viral pathogens. Sequencing likely produced, as an artifact, a cluster of highly shared sequence variants.

The CDR3 contains 15 residues. Germline V gene data show CDR1 as SGHRS and CDR2 as YFSETQ. V was cut by 1 base and J by 0 bases, with 11 bases left in between. This chain connects TRBV5-1 to TRBJ2-7; the D gene is possibly TRBD1 (6 bases). This clonotype was obtained from a woman aged 55-70 years in good health and CMV-seronegative. Material for sequencing was PBMCs. The CDR3 bases are TGCGCCAGCAGCTTGTCACAGGGATACTCCTACGAGCAGTACTTC. It yields the protein CASSLSQGYSYEQYF.